Sequencing of this T cell receptor (beta chain) was carried out in a study of blood T cell repertoires in COVID-19. Study-level information: Donors in the United States, Italy and Spain gave samples during acute or convalescent COVID-19. Sources were T cells, B-cell-depleted T cells, or PBMCs; the material itself was cDNA or gDNA.

Everyone who took part was about 18 to 89 years old, and they came from 24 US areas. Authors' analysis steps: Estimation of nucleated cell counts relied on the amplification of reference gene primers. The data were produced by immunoSEQ multiplex PCR, yet TCRdb's version contains in-frame clones alone and is incomplete. The V and J calls and clone size come from that table; D and trimming were worked out from the DNA. The sample shows hundreds of thousands of clones, approximately 89% of them seen only once. Germline V gene lookup returns CDR1 SQVTM and CDR2 ANQGSEA. V gave up 4 bases and J gave up 1 base, with 10 bases separating them. This CDR3 region has 13 residues.

The sequenced material came from PBMCs or T cells enriched from blood (not recorded which). The sequence came from a man between 40 and 49 years old in a cohort exposed to, infected with or recovered from COVID-19 (not recorded which). The chain uses TRBV29-1 and TRBJ1-1; D is unresolved. DNA for the CDR3: TGCAGCGTTGGTAACTCAGGGAACACTGAAGCTTTCTTT. It is translated as CSVGNSGNTEAFF.